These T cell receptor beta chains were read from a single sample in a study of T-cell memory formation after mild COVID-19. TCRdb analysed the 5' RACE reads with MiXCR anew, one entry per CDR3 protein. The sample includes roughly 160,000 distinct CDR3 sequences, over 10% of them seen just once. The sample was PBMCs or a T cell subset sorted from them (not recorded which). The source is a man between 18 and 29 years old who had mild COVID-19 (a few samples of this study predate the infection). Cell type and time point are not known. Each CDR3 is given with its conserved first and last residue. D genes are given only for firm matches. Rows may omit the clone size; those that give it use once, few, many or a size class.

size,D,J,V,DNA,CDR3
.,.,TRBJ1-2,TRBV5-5,TGTGCCAGCAGCTTCGACAGTGTACTATATGGCTACACCTTC,CASSFDSVLYGYTF
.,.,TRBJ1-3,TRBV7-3,TGTGCCAGCAGCCCCGGGACCTCTGGAAACACCATATATTTT,CASSPGTSGNTIYF
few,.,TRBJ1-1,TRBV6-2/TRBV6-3,TGTGCCAGCAGTTCCCTTCACGGCGCTGAAGCTTTCTTT,CASSSLHGAEAFF
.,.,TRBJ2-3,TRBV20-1,TGCAGTTTGGACTACCAAGGAGCAGATACGCAGTATTTT,CSLDYQGADTQYF
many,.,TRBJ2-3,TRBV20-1,TGCAGTGCTAGAGAAAACCGGGGAAGCCCAGATACGCAGTATTTT,CSARENRGSPDTQYF
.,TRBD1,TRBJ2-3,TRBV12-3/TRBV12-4,TGTGCCAGCAGCCCGGGACAGGGCGACACAGATACGCAGTATTTT,CASSPGQGDTDTQYF
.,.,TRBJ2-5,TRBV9,TGTGCCAGCAGCGTCCTCCCCTCAGGGAGAGAGACCCAGTACTTC,CASSVLPSGRETQYF
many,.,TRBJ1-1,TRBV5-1,TGCGCCAGCAGCCCATTACCGGGGTTGGACACTGAAGCTTTCTTT,CASSPLPGLDTEAFF
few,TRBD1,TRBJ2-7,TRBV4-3,TGCGCCAGCAGCCTAGGGACAGGGGGCTCCTACGAGCAGTACTTC,CASSLGTGGSYEQYF
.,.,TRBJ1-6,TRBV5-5,TGTGCCAGCAGCCAAGAGACACCCCTCCACTTT,CASSQETPLHF
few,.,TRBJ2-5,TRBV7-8,TGTGCCAGCAGCGTAGGGACCGCCCTGGAGACCCAGTACTTC,CASSVGTALETQYF